One and the same sample provided the 28 T cell receptor beta chains below, sequenced in a study of blood T cell dynamics during melanoma immunotherapy. Produced via immunoSEQ multiplex PCR; TCRdb's table is partial and in-frame only. The sample has roughly 16,000 clones, approximately 94% seen once. Time point of the sample: week 3, after first cycle of checkpoint inhibitor. Sequences were derived from effector memory CD8+ T cells from blood, sampled from a patient treated with checkpoint blockade. These receptors all come from a human donor with melanoma.

Here the CDR3 reads CASSVDGIRADGQYF. In DNA form, the CDR3 reads TGTGCCAGCAGCGTAGACGGTATACGAGCGGACGGGCAGTACTTC. The gene calls are TRBV9 and TRBJ2-7, with D tentatively TRBD2 (5 bases). The CDR3 totals 15 residues. With 0 bases removed from V and 9 bases from J, the gap between germline ends came to 19 bases. The germline V gene encodes CDR1 SGDLS and CDR2 YYNGEE.

A word on this clone: The identical CDR3 is also encoded by other nucleotide sequences in the sample. The V gene is TRBV19, the J gene TRBJ1-5, with D unclear. Germline CDR1 and CDR2: LNHDA and SQIVND (reference sequence). The CDR3 totals 14 residues. Trimming removed 2 bases at V and 0 bases at J, with 5 bases between. The CDR3 loop is CASSIRDSNQPQHF. DNA for the CDR3: TGTGCCAGTAGTATACGGGATAGCAATCAGCCCCAGCATTTT.

This clone was seen only once. This chain links TRBV27 with TRBJ2-7, with 7 bases fitting TRBD1. The CDR3 extends over 14 amino acids. Per the germline V gene, CDR1 is MNHEY and CDR2 is SMNVEV (reference sequence). The ends lost 6 bases at V and 5 bases at J; junction bases unmatched: 10. CDR3 DNA: TGTGCCAGCAGCCCCGAGACAGGGTCCGACGAGCAGTACTTC. It specifies CASSPETGSDEQYF.

The genes are TRBV6-1 and TRBJ2-5, with 12 nucleotides matching TRBD2. Unmatched junction bases numbered 4, after V lost 3 bases and J lost 5 bases. CDR1 is MNHNS, CDR2 SASEGT, per germline. The CDR3 covers 15 residues. The CDR3 DNA follows: TGTGCCAGCAGTGAGACTAGCGGGAGTTCGGAGACCCAGTACTTC. As protein: CASSETSGSSETQYF.

The rearrangement links TRBV28 to TRBJ2-2, with D perhaps given as TRBD1 or TRBD2 (5 bases each). Germline-derived CDR1 and CDR2 are MDHEN and SYDVKM. V was pared by 2 bases and J by 10 bases, with 14 bases between. This CDR3 comprises 14 residues. The CDR3 nucleotides read TGTGCCAGCAGTTTAAAGTTTCGGGACGAGGAGCTGTTTTTT. It is translated as CASSLKFRDEELFF.

The gene calls are TRBV7-9 and TRBJ2-7; TRBD2 might be the D (5 bases). The CDR3 contains 15 residues. CDR1 is SEHNR and CDR2 is FQNEAQ in the germline V gene (reference sequence). Deletions cut 6 bases from V and 6 bases from J, with 21 bases between. Written as DNA, the CDR3 is TGTGCCAGCAGTAAAAGCGGCGAGAGGCTTGTCGAGCAGTACTTC. Protein product: CASSKSGERLVEQYF.

The V call is TRBV29-1, the J call TRBJ2-7; 10 positions agree with TRBD1. The V gene end was trimmed by 0 bases and the J gene end by 0 bases; junction bases not matched to a gene: 20. CDR1 is SQVTM, CDR2 ANQGSEA, per germline. The length of the CDR3 is 21 residues. The chain's CDR3 is CSVEDRGQGSGRGPSSYEQYF. CDR3 coding DNA: TGCAGCGTTGAAGATCGGGGACAGGGGTCAGGGCGGGGCCCTAGCTCCTACGAGCAGTACTTC.

V is TRBV6-1 and J is TRBJ2-5; 10 bases are shared with TRBD2. The J call may be faulty, since TRBJ2-7 better matches the DNA end. CDR1 MNHNS and CDR2 SASEGT come from the germline V gene. This CDR3 contains 15 residues. CDR3 in amino acids: CASSESWLAGDEQYF. The CDR3 coding sequence is TGTGCCAGCAGTGAAAGCTGGCTAGCGGGAGACGAGCAGTACTTC.

The chain has TRBV11-2 and TRBJ2-1; D is uncertain. The CDR3 contains 17 residues. The germline V gene encodes CDR1 SGHAT and CDR2 FQNNGV. V was trimmed by 3 bases and J by 2 bases, leaving 17 bases between them. As DNA, the CDR3 is TGTGCCAGCAGCTTTCAATTTAGCCTCGTGCCCTACAATGAGCAGTTCTTC. Protein product: CASSFQFSLVPYNEQFF.

The V gene is TRBV2, the J gene TRBJ2-7; possible D gene TRBD1, 7 bases. V lost 1 base and J lost 5, with 30 bases in between. This CDR3 has 20 amino acids. Germline V gene sequence: CDR1 SNHLY, CDR2 FYNNEI. The CDR3 loop is CASSEGLKGAGYGASHEQYF. The DNA of the CDR3 is TGTGCCAGCAGTGAAGGTCTAAAGGGGGCGGGATACGGGGCGAGTCACGAGCAGTACTTC. Full variable domain (outside the CDR3, taken from reference TRBV2 and TRBJ2-7): EPEVTQTPSHQVTQMGQEVILRCVPISNHLYFYWYRQILGQKVEFLVSFYNNEISEKSEIFDDQFSVERPDGSNFTLKIRSTKLEDSAMYFCASSEGLKGAGYGASHEQYFGPGTRLTVT.

This sequence joins TRBV27 and TRBJ1-1, with 9 bases lining up with TRBD1. V lost 2 bases and J lost 7; bases outside the gene matches: 8. CDR1 and CDR2 (germline): MNHEY, SMNVEV (reference sequence). CDR3 size: 15 residues. The CDR3 coding sequence is TGTGCCAGCAGTTTAATGGGGGGACAGGGAGTTGAAGCTTTCTTT. Its protein is CASSLMGGQGVEAFF.

V is TRBV28 and J is TRBJ2-5; D possibly uses TRBD1 or TRBD2 (5 bases each). Germline assignment: CDR1 MDHEN and CDR2 SYDVKM. The CDR3 is made up of 13 amino acids. Between the trimmed V and J ends, which lost 5 bases and 9 bases, there was a span of 16 bases. In DNA form, the CDR3 reads TGTGCCAGCAGTGGGACCGCCGAGGAGGCCCAGTACTTC. Its translation is CASSGTAEEAQYF. Full variable domain (rest looked up from reference TRBV28 and TRBJ2-5): DVKVTQSSRYLVKRTGEKVFLECVQDMDHENMFWYRQDPGLGLRLIYFSYDVKMKEKGDIPEGYSVSREKKERFSLILESASTNQTSMYLCASSGTAEEAQYFGPGTRLLVL.

This clone was recorded only once. The chain recombines TRBV16 with TRBJ2-3, with no clear D. With 4 bases removed from V and 5 bases from J, the gap between germline ends came to 7 bases. The CDR3 sequence is 12 residues long. In germline, CDR1 is KGHSY, CDR2 FQNENV. The DNA of the CDR3 is TGTGCCAGCAGCCCACACAGAGATACGCAGTATTTT. This encodes CASSPHRDTQYF. Full variable domain (rest looked up from reference TRBV16 and TRBJ2-3): GEEVAQTPKHLVRGEGQKAKLYCAPIKGHSYVFWYQQVLKNEFKFLISFQNENVFDETGMPKERFSAKCLPNSPCSLEIQATKLEDSAVYFCASSPHRDTQYFGPGTRLTVL.

CDR3 sequence: CASSNRDSLYGYTF. The CDR3 nucleotides are TGTGCCAGCAGCAACCGGGACAGTCTATATGGCTACACCTTC. The V call is TRBV9, the J call TRBJ1-2, with TRBD1 matching over 7 bases. The CDR3 spans 14 residues. Germline CDR1 and CDR2: SGDLS and YYNGEE. V gave up 4 bases and J gave up 5 bases; unmatched junction bases: 8.

This clone was observed once. The V gene is TRBV7-9, the J gene TRBJ2-2, with no clear D. The CDR3 totals 14 residues. Germline CDR1 is SEHNR and CDR2 is FQNEAQ (reference sequence). Trimming left V 5 bases short and J 4 bases short, with 11 bases between. The CDR3 nucleotides are TGTGCCAGCAGCCCGGCCGGCGGCACCGGGGAGCTGTTTTTT. Amino acids: CASSPAGGTGELFF. The complete variable domain, with remaining parts taken from reference TRBV7-9 and TRBJ2-2, reads DTGVSQNPRHKITKRGQNVTFRCDPISEHNRLYWYRQTLGQGPEFLTYFQNEAQLEKSRLLSDRFSAERPKGSFSTLEIQRTEQGDSAMYLCASSPAGGTGELFFGEGSRLTVL.

This clone was found once. The V call is TRBV19, the J call TRBJ2-3; D call uncertain. Per germline, CDR1 LNHDA and CDR2 SQIVND (reference sequence). The CDR3 spans 11 residues. Trimming took off 7 bases at V and 6 bases at J, with 8 bases between the two ends. CDR3 in amino acids: CASIFGDTQYF. The CDR3 DNA is TGTGCCAGTATATTCGGTGATACGCAGTATTTT.

This clone appeared once. The chain is built from TRBV27 and TRBJ2-7; 8 nucleotides line up with TRBD1. J lost 2 bases, V lost 5 bases, and 8 bases had no gene match. Germline V gene sequence: CDR1 MNHEY, CDR2 SMNVEV (reference sequence). This CDR3 contains 15 residues. The CDR3 reads CASSQSTGDPYEQYF. DNA for the CDR3: TGTGCCAGCAGTCAATCGACAGGGGACCCCTACGAGCAGTACTTC.

The chain uses TRBV13 and TRBJ2-1; 8 bases line up with TRBD2. Germline V gene sequence: CDR1 PRHDT, CDR2 FYEKMQ (reference sequence). The CDR3 contains 17 residues. J lost 3 bases, V lost 4 bases, and 11 bases had no gene match. The CDR3 here is CASSSGSGLAVYNEQFF. CDR3 bases: TGTGCCAGCAGCTCCGGGTCCGGACTAGCTGTCTACAATGAGCAGTTCTTC.

The chain joins TRBV28 to TRBJ1-5; no clear D gene. CDR1 and CDR2 (germline): MDHEN, SYDVKM. The CDR3 spans 14 residues. Trimming took off 5 bases at V and 6 bases at J, with 14 bases between the two ends. The CDR3 DNA is TGTGCCAGCAGTCCACGCTCGCGGGCTCAGCCCCAGCATTTT. Translated, it gives CASSPRSRAQPQHF. Using reference TRBV28 and TRBJ1-5 for the parts outside the CDR3, the full variable domain is DVKVTQSSRYLVKRTGEKVFLECVQDMDHENMFWYRQDPGLGLRLIYFSYDVKMKEKGDIPEGYSVSREKKERFSLILESASTNQTSMYLCASSPRSRAQPQHFGDGTRLSIL.

In this sample, this clone turned up once. The chain links TRBV5-1 to TRBJ2-1; D gene ambiguous. From germline, CDR1 is SGHRS and CDR2 YFSETQ. The CDR3 is 12 amino acids. Between the trimmed V and J ends, which lost 4 bases and 10 bases, there was a span of 12 bases. CDR3 in amino acids: CASSLASREQFF. The CDR3 bases are TGCGCCAGCAGCCTCGCATCCCGGGAGCAGTTCTTC.

The chain recombines TRBV15 with TRBJ1-3, with a tentative D call TRBD1 (5 bases). The length of the CDR3 is 12 residues. Germline V gene data show CDR1 as LNHNV and CDR2 as YYDKDF (reference sequence). V lost 8 bases, J lost 7 bases, and 12 bases lay in between. The CDR3 DNA is TGTGCCACCCGAGGGGTTCGGAACACCATATATTTT. Translated, it gives CATRGVRNTIYF.

The rearrangement links TRBV27 to TRBJ2-2; D ambiguous. The CDR3 is 15 residues long. Germline CDR1 and CDR2: MNHEY and SMNVEV (reference sequence). Trimming took 4 bases from V and 0 from J, leaving 9 bases between them. CDR3 nucleotides: TGTGCCAGCAGTTCTCCGTATGCGAACACCGGGGAGCTGTTTTTT. The encoded protein is CASSSPYANTGELFF.

The rearrangement links TRBV29-1 to TRBJ2-1; weak D call: TRBD2 (5 bases). V shed 6 bases and J shed 5 bases, with 14 bases lying between them. Germline CDR1 reads SQVTM; CDR2 reads ANQGSEA. CDR3 length equals 13 residues. The CDR3 spells CSVVGSADNEQFF. As DNA, the CDR3 is TGCAGCGTCGTAGGCTCAGCGGACAATGAGCAGTTCTTC.

The rearrangement joins TRBV13 to TRBJ2-1; tentative D call: TRBD2 (7 bases). CDR3 length equals 14 residues. The ends were cut back, 5 bases at V and 9 bases at J, with 17 bases in the middle. In germline, CDR1 is PRHDT, CDR2 FYEKMQ (reference sequence). The CDR3 DNA reads as TGTGCCAGCAGCCAGAGGGGGGGGAAGGTTGAGCAGTTCTTC. It specifies CASSQRGGKVEQFF.

The chain employs TRBV15 and TRBJ2-1; TRBD1 is a possible D gene (5 bases). V gave up 0 bases and J gave up 6 bases, with 15 bases separating them. The CDR3 is 16 residues long. Germline assignment: CDR1 LNHNV and CDR2 YYDKDF (reference sequence). CDR3 sequence: CATSRDGRGPLNEQFF. The CDR3 coding sequence is TGTGCCACCAGCAGAGATGGAAGGGGTCCCCTCAATGAGCAGTTCTTC.

This clone came up a few times. The CDR3 loop is CASSHSRNQPQHF. In nucleotides, the CDR3 is TGCGCCAGCAGCCATTCAAGAAATCAGCCCCAGCATTTT. V is TRBV4-1 and J is TRBJ1-5; D ambiguous. The CDR3 spans 13 residues. Germline lookup yields CDR1 MGHRA and CDR2 YSYEKL. Deletions cut 3 bases from V and 4 bases from J, with 7 bases between.

The chain couples TRBV7-9 to TRBJ1-1; a possible D gene is TRBD1 (5 bases). The germline V gene encodes CDR1 SEHNR and CDR2 FQNEAQ (reference sequence). V was clipped by 1 base and J by 5 bases, with 20 bases between them. The CDR3 spans 17 residues. The CDR3 here is CASSLDSVWGRETEAFF. CDR3 nucleotides: TGTGCCAGCAGCTTAGACAGTGTCTGGGGGAGGGAAACTGAAGCTTTCTTT.

This rearrangement joins TRBV5-1 to TRBJ1-1; 9 positions match TRBD1. The CDR3 consists of 14 residues. Germline V lookup: CDR1 SGHRS, CDR2 YFSETQ. V shed 1 base, J shed 5 bases, and the junction held 3 bases outside the gene matches. Here the CDR3 reads CASSLNRGQTEAFF. CDR3 DNA: TGCGCCAGCAGCTTGAACAGGGGGCAGACTGAAGCTTTCTTT.